Following are 27 T cell receptor beta chains from one sample sequenced in a study of T cells in women clearing cervical HPV infection. TCRdb keeps only in-frame clones here, not all; method: immunoSEQ multiplex PCR. The sample holds about 24,000 clones. The sequencing input was blood buffy coat. The source of these receptors is a woman between 18 and 70 years old with a cervical HPV16 infection that either progressed to CIN3+ or cleared (not recorded which).

Comment on this clone: The sequenced fragment ends 3 residues before the CDR3 boundary, so the rest is inferred from the germline J gene. The chain couples TRBV11-2 to TRBJ2-5; D perhaps matches TRBD1 (5 bases). Germline values: CDR1 SGHAT, CDR2 FQNNGV. Trimming took off 5 bases at V and 5 bases at J, with 18 bases between the two ends. This CDR3 spans 15 amino acids. The sequenced part of the CDR3 DNA is TGTGCCAGCAGCCTGGGGCAGGAAGGATGGGAGACC. Its translation is CASSLGQEGWET. The full CDR3 protein is CASSLGQEGWETQYF.

In the case of this clone: The read falls 3 residues short of the CDR3 end, and the missing part is taken from the germline J gene. This chain connects TRBV27 to TRBJ1-6; perhaps TRBD1 as D (6 bases). The CDR3 is 15 residues long. Germline loops: CDR1 MNHEY, CDR2 SMNVEV (reference sequence). V lost 5 bases and J lost 5, with 13 bases in between. CDR3 DNA (partial): TGTGCCAGCAGTCCGTGGACAGCCAATAATTCACCC. It is translated as CASSPWTANNSP. The CDR3 in full is CASSPWTANNSPLHF.

CDR3 DNA, as far as it was read: TGTGCCAGTAGAGAAGGTTTAGGGACATATAACACCGGGGAG. It encodes CASREGLGTYNTGE. The CDR3 as a whole reads CASREGLGTYNTGELFF. The chain is built from TRBV19 and TRBJ2-2, with D tentatively TRBD1 (6 bases). The read is 3 residues too short to cover the CDR3 end, so that end is filled in from the germline J gene. V was trimmed by 6 bases and J by 2 bases, leaving 19 bases between them. The CDR3 sequence is 17 residues long. Germline V gene lookup returns CDR1 LNHDA and CDR2 SQIVND (reference sequence).

Worth noting for this clone: From the germline J gene comes the end of the CDR3, since the read stops 3 residues before it. The genes are TRBV7-6 and TRBJ1-2, with D possibly matching TRBD1 (6 bases). Germline CDR1 SGHVS, CDR2 FNYEAQ. This CDR3 is 16 amino acids long. CDR3 bases read: TGTGCCAGCAGCTCGGGACACCGTCTAGCCAAAAACATC. Translation: CASSSGHRLAKNI. The complete CDR3 protein is CASSSGHRLAKNIYTF.

This CDR3 is CASSPGPNYGYTF. The DNA read from the CDR3 is TGTGCCAGCTCACCTGGGCCCAACTATGGC. This chain joins TRBV18 and TRBJ1-2; D unresolved. The read finishes 3 residues shy of the CDR3 end, and the germline J gene is used to complete it. The germline V gene has CDR1 KGHSH and CDR2 LQKENI. Trimming took 3 bases from V and 2 from J, leaving 7 bases between them. The CDR3 has 13 amino acids.

As concerns this clone: The CDR3 end is not reached by the read, which stops 3 residues before it; the germline J gene fills it in. This chain uses TRBV10-2 with TRBJ2-7; 7 bases agree with TRBD1. Germline values: CDR1 WSHSY, CDR2 SAAADI. This CDR3 has 15 amino acids. V lost 7 bases and J lost 2; bases outside the gene matches: 11. This CDR3 is CASTSGTATPYEQYF. The DNA read from the CDR3 is TGCGCCAGCACCTCAGGGACAGCCACCCCCTACGAG.

Regarding this clone: The read comes to an end 3 residues before the CDR3 does, leaving the germline J gene to fill in the end. The V and J genes are TRBV5-1 and TRBJ1-3; no firm D call. V was pared by 2 bases and J by 2 bases, with 14 bases between. The CDR3 consists of 16 residues. Germline V gene lookup returns CDR1 SGHRS and CDR2 YFSETQ. The CDR3 sequence is CASSLTAGKTGNTIYF. CDR3 DNA (partial): TGCGCCAGCAGCTTAACGGCAGGCAAAACTGGAAACACC. Drawing the rest from reference TRBV5-1 and TRBJ1-3, the complete variable domain is KAGVTQTPRYLIKTRGQQVTLSCSPISGHRSVSWYQQTPGQGLQFLFEYFSETQRNKGNFPGRFSGRQFSNSRSEMNVSTLELGDSALYLCASSLTAGKTGNTIYFGEGSWLTVV.

Worth noting for this clone: Coverage ceases 3 residues before the CDR3 finishes, and the germline J gene fills in the end. The chain couples TRBV13 to TRBJ2-3; D might be TRBD2 (5 bases). Trimming stripped 4 bases from V and 5 bases from J, with 16 bases between. Germline V gives CDR1 PRHDT, CDR2 FYEKMQ (reference sequence). The CDR3 has 15 residues. CDR3 DNA (partial): TGTGCCAGCAGCTCCCGGCCGACACGGGGAGATACG. This translates into CASSSRPTRGDT. The entire CDR3 sequence reads CASSSRPTRGDTQYF.

In the case of this clone: The read ends 3 residues early relative to the CDR3; the germline J gene fills the gap. This chain connects TRBV18 to TRBJ1-5; 9 bases are a match to TRBD1. Germline V lookup: CDR1 KGHSH, CDR2 LQKENI. The CDR3 has 16 amino acids. The V and J ends lost 3 bases and 1 base, in that order; junction bases with no gene match: 4. The DNA read from the CDR3 is TGTGCCAGCTCACCCACGGGGACAGGGAGCAATCAGCCC. Amino acid sequence: CASSPTGTGSNQP. The whole CDR3 region reads CASSPTGTGSNQPQHF.

To note about this clone: The read terminates 3 residues before the CDR3 end, so the remaining end is supplied by the germline J gene. This chain joins TRBV20-1 and TRBJ2-5, with D tentatively TRBD2 (5 bases). V was clipped by 1 base and J by 0 bases, with 15 bases between them. This CDR3 spans 16 amino acids. Germline values: CDR1 DFQATT, CDR2 SNEGSKA (reference sequence). The CDR3 DNA, read in part, is TGCAGTGCTAGAGGATATACTAGGACTTACCAAGAGACC. This translates into CSARGYTRTYQET. The full CDR3 protein reads CSARGYTRTYQETQYF.

Points on this clone: The read is 3 residues too short to cover the CDR3 end, so that end is filled in from the germline J gene. This rearrangement joins TRBV4-2 to TRBJ2-4; 13 bases fit TRBD2. CDR1 LGHNA and CDR2 YNFKEQ come from the germline V gene. CDR3 length: 16 residues. Incomplete CDR3 DNA: TGTGCCAGCAGCCAGGAACTAGCGGGAGGGCCGTGGATT. Protein product: CASSQELAGGPWI. The entire CDR3 is CASSQELAGGPWIQYF.

Of note for this clone: The read ends 3 residues shy of where the CDR3 ends; the end is completed using the germline J gene. The rearrangement joins TRBV2 to TRBJ1-5; 7 bases are a match to TRBD1. V was pared by 5 bases and J by 3 bases, with 4 bases of the junction left unmatched. Germline CDR1 reads SNHLY; CDR2 reads FYNNEI. This CDR3 region has 14 residues. The chain's CDR3 is CASSQDRANQPQHF. Incomplete CDR3 DNA: TGTGCCAGCAGTCAAGACAGGGCCAATCAGCCC.

This clone is called medium-sized based on its frequency. This CDR3 is CASSSSGSPNEKLFF. The CDR3 bases that were read are TGTGCCAGCAGTTCGTCAGGGTCCCCGAATGAAAAA. The chain links TRBV28 to TRBJ1-4; D might be TRBD1 (5 bases). The read finishes 3 residues shy of the CDR3 end, and the germline J gene is used to complete it. The CDR3 extends over 15 amino acids. Germline V gene lookup returns CDR1 MDHEN and CDR2 SYDVKM. Trimming stripped 4 bases from V and 5 bases from J, with 14 bases between.

For this clone: The read halts 3 residues ahead of the CDR3 end, with the missing end drawn from the germline J gene. The gene calls are TRBV11-2 and TRBJ1-6; D possibly corresponds to TRBD1 (5 bases). The CDR3 length is 15 residues. Germline CDR1 reads SGHAT; CDR2 reads FQNNGV. Trimming cost V 5 bases and J 9 bases, with 17 bases left between them. The covered CDR3 bases are TGTGCCAGCAGCCCCACCGGGACTCTGAGTTCACCC. This codes for CASSPTGTLSSP. The CDR3 reads in full as CASSPTGTLSSPLHF.

On this clone itself: Coverage ceases 3 residues before the CDR3 finishes, and the germline J gene fills in the end. This sequence joins TRBV12-3 or TRBV12-4 and TRBJ1-5; D is unresolved. The CDR3 is 14 amino acids. Deletions cut 0 bases from V and 5 bases from J, with 8 bases between. The CDR3 bases that were read are TGTGCCAGCAGTTTAGCCAGGATAGATCAGCCC. It codes for CASSLARIDQP. The CDR3 in full is CASSLARIDQPQHF.

On this clone: Read sequence stops 3 residues before the CDR3 end, and the germline J gene provides the missing end. V gene TRBV7-2 combines with J gene TRBJ2-1; the match to TRBD2 covers 11 bases. V shed 5 bases, J shed 4 bases, and the junction held 4 bases outside the gene matches. The germline CDR1 and CDR2 sequences are SGHTA and FQGNSA. This CDR3 is 15 amino acids long. The CDR3 region is CASSVTSGNYNEQFF. CDR3 DNA (partial): TGTGCCAGCAGCGTGACTAGCGGGAATTACAATGAG.

The CDR3 here is CASSEGETGTRYGQYF. The covered CDR3 bases are TGTGCCAGCAGTGAAGGCGAGACAGGGACCCGCTATGGT. The rearrangement uses TRBV6-1 and TRBJ2-4, with 7 bases lining up with TRBD1. From the germline J gene comes the end of the CDR3, since the read stops 3 residues before it. There are 16 residues in the CDR3. Germline values: CDR1 MNHNS, CDR2 SASEGT.

About this clone itself: The CDR3 extends 3 residues past the end of the read, so its final part is completed from the germline J gene. This chain links TRBV4-1 with TRBJ2-5; D might be TRBD1 (6 bases). CDR1 MGHRA and CDR2 YSYEKL come from the germline V gene. V lost 2 bases and J 2 bases, leaving 9 bases between the germline ends. This CDR3 is 14 amino acids long. The CDR3: CASSQLGGQETQYF. Incomplete CDR3 DNA: TGCGCCAGCAGCCAACTAGGGGGACAAGAGACC.

Of note for this clone: The read halts 3 residues ahead of the CDR3 end, with the missing end drawn from the germline J gene. This rearrangement joins TRBV2 to TRBJ2-7, with D hard to call. CDR3 length: 14 residues. Deletions cut 4 bases from V and 3 bases from J, with 13 bases between. CDR1 and CDR2 (germline): SNHLY, FYNNEI. This chain's CDR3 is CASSVSKKGYEQYF. The CDR3 DNA, read in part, is TGTGCCAGCAGTGTTAGCAAAAAAGGCTACGAG.

About this clone: The read halts 3 residues ahead of the CDR3 end, with the missing end drawn from the germline J gene. This chain connects TRBV7-9 to TRBJ1-6; weak D call: TRBD1 (5 bases). Trimming took off 3 bases at V and 11 bases at J, with 11 bases between the two ends. Per the germline V gene, CDR1 is SEHNR and CDR2 is FQNEAQ (reference sequence). CDR3 size: 13 residues. The CDR3 region is CASSLGPGPPLHF. The CDR3 DNA, read in part, is TGTGCCAGCAGCTTGGGGCCCGGTCCACCC.

About this clone: The sequenced fragment ends 3 residues before the CDR3 boundary, so the rest is inferred from the germline J gene. The genes are TRBV20-1 and TRBJ2-4, with D unresolved. Trimming left V 3 bases short and J 3 bases short, with 12 bases between. The CDR3 runs 14 residues. Germline-derived CDR1 and CDR2 are DFQATT and SNEGSKA (reference sequence). This CDR3 reads CSASYVVGKNIQYF. The covered CDR3 bases are TGCAGTGCTAGTTATGTCGTCGGCAAAAACATT.

Comments on this clone: The CDR3 end lies 3 residues beyond the end of the read and is filled in from the germline J gene. The chain recombines TRBV20-1 with TRBJ2-7, with TRBD1 identical over 8 bases. The CDR3 is 14 amino acids. The germline gives CDR1 DFQATT, CDR2 SNEGSKA (reference sequence). Germline trimming cut 6 bases from V and 3 bases from J; bases unmatched to any gene: 10. This chain's CDR3 is CSAPSTGGNYEQYF. Partial CDR3 DNA: TGCAGTGCGCCTAGTACAGGGGGAAACTACGAG.

With respect to this clone: The read comes to an end 3 residues before the CDR3 does, leaving the germline J gene to fill in the end. The chain uses TRBV6-2 or TRBV6-3 and TRBJ2-1, with TRBD1 identical over 7 bases. Trimming cost V 5 bases and J 5 bases; bases outside gene matches: 3. CDR1 and CDR2 from the germline V gene are MNHEY and SVGEGT. There are 13 residues in the CDR3. The CDR3 here is CASSETGNNEQFF. CDR3 bases read: TGTGCCAGCAGTGAGACAGGGAACAATGAG.

With regard to this clone: The read is 3 residues too short to cover the CDR3 end, so that end is filled in from the germline J gene. The sample carries other DNA sequences with the same CDR3. The chain has TRBV20-1 and TRBJ2-5; D possibly corresponds to TRBD1 (5 bases). This CDR3 contains 12 residues. Germline loops: CDR1 DFQATT, CDR2 SNEGSKA (reference sequence). V was cut by 5 bases and J by 2 bases, with 9 bases left in between. Partial CDR3 DNA: TGCAGTGCTTCCAGGGTACAAGAGACC. Translating gives CSASRVQET. The full CDR3 reads CSASRVQETQYF.

Remarks on this clone: One end of the junction does not line up with germline, which may come from a read error. The sequenced fragment ends 3 residues before the CDR3 boundary, so the rest is inferred from the germline J gene. Additional DNA sequences in this sample encode the identical CDR3. The genes are TRBV2 and TRBJ1-3, with D perhaps matching TRBD1 (5 bases). CDR1 is SNHLY and CDR2 is FYNNEI in the germline V gene. This CDR3 is built from 13 residues. CDR3 sequence reads: CASRVGAGNTIYF. The sequenced part of the CDR3 DNA is TGTGCCAGCAGGGTAGGGGCTGGAAACACA.

Regarding this clone: The read halts 3 residues ahead of the CDR3 end, with the missing end drawn from the germline J gene. This chain links TRBV2 with TRBJ2-3, with D perhaps matching TRBD1 (5 bases). The length of the CDR3 is 12 residues. Germline V lookup: CDR1 SNHLY, CDR2 FYNNEI. Partial CDR3 DNA: TGTGCCGGGGCCGTCAGCCGAGAGACG. It codes for CAGAVSRET. The CDR3 in its entirety is CAGAVSRETQYF.

As to this clone: The read terminates 3 residues ahead of where the CDR3 ends, so the germline J gene completes it. This chain links TRBV19 with TRBJ2-1; the D gene is possibly TRBD2 (6 bases). The CDR3 loop spans 17 amino acids. Trimming shortened V by 5 bases and J by 0 bases, and 17 bases separated the two germline ends. Germline V CDR1 and CDR2: LNHDA, SQIVND (reference sequence). CDR3 DNA (partial): TGTGCCAGTAGTGGGTCTAGCGCCCTGAGCTCCTACAATGAG. Its protein product is CASSGSSALSSYNE. The full CDR3 protein reads CASSGSSALSSYNEQFF.